This T cell receptor (beta chain) came from a study of OX40 agonist ivuxolimab in advanced cancers. In the study overall: Of the participants, approximately 38% had some prior anti-PD-1, anti-PD-L1 or anti-CTLA-4 therapy, which was allowed.

Anyone with autoimmune disease history or systemic immunosuppression was excluded. Per the germline V gene, CDR1 is SGHNT and CDR2 is YYREEE (reference sequence). V shed 0 bases and J shed 7 bases, with 9 bases lying between them. This CDR3 region has 13 residues. Using immunoSEQ multiplex PCR, the repertoire was profiled, and TCRdb retains in-frame clones only, with some absent. The repertoire has tens of thousands of clones, 82% of them found once; the top ten carry 1.9%. The chain carries TRBV5-4 and TRBJ2-3, with D possibly TRBD2 on 5 matching bases. Sequencing was performed on CD4+ or CD8+ T cells sorted from blood, taken in a trial of the OX40 agonist ivuxolimab. This clonotype was sampled from an adult with an advanced solid tumor such as melanoma, head and neck, liver or kidney cancer. The CDR3 sequence is CASSLGTGNTQYF. In DNA form, the CDR3 reads TGTGCCAGCAGCTTGGGAACGGGGAATACGCAGTATTTT.